The T cell receptor (beta chain) described here comes from a study of control samples from healthy donors and cancer patients. Trimming took 7 bases from V and 8 from J, leaving 17 bases between them. This CDR3 contains 13 residues. Germline V gene data show CDR1 as MNHEY and CDR2 as SVGAGI. The data were produced by immunoSEQ multiplex PCR, yet TCRdb's version contains in-frame clones alone and is incomplete. Of 100,000 to 150,000 clones listed, over 85% are singletons. This TCR was sampled from a man aged 18 to 29 in good health. The V and J genes are TRBV6-5 and TRBJ1-1; D might be TRBD1 (5 bases). Sequenced input: blood. This chain's CDR3 is CASILVGGSEAFF. The CDR3 bases are TGTGCCAGCATCTTAGTGGGGGGGTCCGAAGCTTTCTTT.